This TCR beta chain was recovered during a study of T cells in localized non-small cell lung cancer. Notes on the study in general: Longer overall survival was linked to higher blood T cell density. As only one tumor region underwent sequencing, heterogeneity remains possible. Compared with tumor, uninvolved adjacent lung displayed greater T cell clonality, ranking highest overall. Across samples, adjacent lung featured a median around 55 of the top 100 tumor clones.

About this clone itself: As yet, its antigen is unknown.

Germline V CDR1 and CDR2: SGDLS, YYNGEE. Trimming cost V 2 bases and J 6 bases, with 18 bases left between them. The CDR3 covers 16 residues. Using immunoSEQ multiplex PCR, the repertoire was profiled, and TCRdb retains in-frame clones only, with some absent. The sample shows about 33,000 clones, around 92% of them seen only once. The sequence derives from a female donor at least 60 years old with stage I lung adenocarcinoma. The chain uses TRBV9 and TRBJ1-5, with D possibly matching TRBD1 (6 bases). The specimen was peripheral blood, collected before any cancer treatment. CDR3: CASSVGFGGQGQPQHF. Here the CDR3 DNA reads TGTGCCAGCAGCGTTGGGTTTGGGGGGCAGGGTCAGCCCCAGCATTTT. The variable domain in full, with the rest retrieved from reference TRBV9 and TRBJ1-5, is DSGVTQTPKHLITATGQRVTLRCSPRSGDLSVYWYQQSLDQGLQFLIQYYNGEERAKGNILERFSAQQFPDLHSELNLSSLELGDSALYFCASSVGFGGQGQPQHFGDGTRLSIL.